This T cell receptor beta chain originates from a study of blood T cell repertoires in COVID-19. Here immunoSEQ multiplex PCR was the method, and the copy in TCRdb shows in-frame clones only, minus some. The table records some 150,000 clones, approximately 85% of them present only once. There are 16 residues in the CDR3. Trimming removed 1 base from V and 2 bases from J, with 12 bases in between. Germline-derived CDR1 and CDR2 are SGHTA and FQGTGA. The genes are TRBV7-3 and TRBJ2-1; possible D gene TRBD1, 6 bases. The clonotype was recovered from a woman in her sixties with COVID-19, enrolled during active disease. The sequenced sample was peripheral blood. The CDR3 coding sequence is TGTGCCAGCAGCTTAATGGGCAGGGGAACCTACAATGAGCAGTTCTTC. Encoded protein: CASSLMGRGTYNEQFF.